This T cell receptor beta chain emerged from a study of blood T cells in healthy people across ages. Across the study: About one barcoded TCR beta cDNA was captured per two T cells. Broader study findings: The authors considered diversity estimates from one million T cells to be underestimates. Naive CD4+ cell counts and diversity both ran higher in long-lived than in aged donors.

The germline CDR1 and CDR2 sequences are DFQATT and SNEGSKA (reference sequence). The CDR3 consists of 11 residues. The V gene lost 0 bases and the J gene lost 7 bases, with 6 bases spanning the gap. About this clonotype itself: Its antigen remains unknown.

Through a sample-barcoded 5' primer and a J-beta primer mix, a second PCR was run for roughly 6 to 11 cycles. TCRdb fed the 5' RACE reads into MiXCR, producing one record per CDR3 protein. The repertoire holds 1.5 million to 2 million distinct CDR3 sequences, with approximately 50% as singletons. The gene calls are TRBV20-1 and TRBJ1-1, with D unresolved. This sequence was found in a woman in her thirties or forties in good health. Specimen: blood. The CDR3 spells CSARDRHEAFF. The CDR3 coding sequence is TGCAGTGCTAGAGATCGGCATGAAGCTTTCTTT.